This section outlines one T cell receptor (beta chain) sequence together with its context. Germline V gene data show CDR1 as MGHDK and CDR2 as SYGVNS. The CDR3 covers 16 residues. V lost 6 bases and J 3 bases, leaving 20 bases between the germline ends. This sample is drawn from a study of shared clonotypes between healthy human individuals. Study details: Each donor contributed plates that comprised three CD4 naive, three CD4 memory, two CD8 naive and one CD8 memory.

Profiled with immunoSEQ multiplex PCR; TCRdb holds only in-frame clones, not every one. The table shows more than 150,000 clones, with approximately 61% occurring only once. Sequenced sample: memory CD4+ T cells sorted from blood. Regarding subset: CD45RA-negative fraction. The TCR sequence derives from a man between 25 and 39 years old in good health. The V gene is TRBV25-1, the J gene TRBJ1-1; D perhaps matches TRBD1 (6 bases). The chain's CDR3 is CASSPSRGTTDTEAFF. In nucleotides, the CDR3 is TGTGCCAGCAGCCCTAGTAGGGGGACTACGGACACTGAAGCTTTCTTT.